Following are 24 T cell receptor beta chains from one sample sequenced in a study of cytomegalovirus exposure and HLA in healthy donors. In the PCR, 60 Vbeta and 13 Jbeta primers were used. Repertoires were generated with immunoSEQ multiplex PCR, while TCRdb's copy carries only in-frame clones and drops some. Here the sample spans about 250,000 clones, approximately 78% being singletons. Sequences were obtained from PBMCs. These receptors were obtained from a boy aged 10-17 years in good health and CMV-seronegative.

The V call is TRBV9, the J call TRBJ2-5; D may be TRBD1 (5 bases). Trimming pared 5 bases from V and 9 bases from J, leaving 26 bases between. The CDR3 length is 16 residues. Germline values: CDR1 SGDLS, CDR2 YYNGEE. The CDR3 coding sequence is TGTGCCAGCAGTAAAGGTCCGAGACAGCCTTTTGAGGCCCAGTACTTC. Translation: CASSKGPRQPFEAQYF.

The chain employs TRBV11-3 and TRBJ1-3; no clear D gene. V lost 0 bases, J lost 4 bases, and 16 bases lay in between. The CDR3 runs to 17 residues. CDR1 and CDR2 from the germline V gene are SGHNT and YENEEA. The CDR3 bases are TGTGCCAGCAGCTTAGACTCCCTGGAGGCGGGGGGAAACACCATATATTTT. As protein: CASSLDSLEAGGNTIYF.

The chain recombines TRBV5-6 with TRBJ2-7, with D tentatively TRBD2 (6 bases). Germline V gives CDR1 SGHDT, CDR2 YYEEEE. This CDR3 has 13 amino acids. Between the trimmed V and J ends, which lost 4 bases and 2 bases, there was a span of 10 bases. The CDR3: CASSRGRPYEQYF. CDR3 DNA: TGTGCCAGCAGCCGAGGGAGGCCCTACGAGCAGTACTTC.

This rearrangement joins TRBV5-4 to TRBJ2-5; TRBD2 agrees at 8 bases. The closer fit of TRBJ2-7 to the DNA end suggests the J call may be wrong. This CDR3 spans 16 amino acids. Germline assignment: CDR1 SGHNT and CDR2 YYREEE (reference sequence). CDR3 nucleotide sequence: TGTGCCAGCAGCCCCTTAGCGGGACTGACCTCCTACGAGCAGTACTTC. Its translation is CASSPLAGLTSYEQYF.

The gene calls are TRBV6-8 and TRBJ2-7; D is unresolved. Germline-derived CDR1 and CDR2 are MNHGY and SAAAGT. The CDR3 spans 16 residues. The V end was cut by 6 bases, the J end by 0 bases, with 18 bases between. CDR3 sequence reads: CASRYAASFHSYEQYF. The CDR3 nucleotides are TGTGCCAGCAGGTACGCGGCGTCATTCCACTCCTACGAGCAGTACTTC.

This chain uses TRBV19 with TRBJ1-1; TRBD1 matches 7 bases. CDR1 and CDR2 (germline): LNHDA, SQIVND (reference sequence). The ends lost 5 bases at V and 10 bases at J; junction bases unmatched: 1. The CDR3 runs 10 residues. CDR3 nucleotide sequence: TGTGCCAGTAGTTCAGGGGGAGCTTTCTTT. Its protein is CASSSGGAFF.

The genes are TRBV19 and TRBJ2-2, with D perhaps matching TRBD2 (5 bases). CDR3 length: 14 amino acids. Germline CDR1 is LNHDA and CDR2 is SQIVND (reference sequence). V lost 7 bases to trimming and J lost 5 bases, with 14 bases between them. CDR3 DNA: TGTGCCAGTACTGGGAGCCGACTGACCGGGGAGCTGTTTTTT. Protein product: CASTGSRLTGELFF.

V is TRBV10-3 and J is TRBJ2-5, with D unclear. Trimming took off 0 bases at V and 0 bases at J, with 8 bases between the two ends. The CDR3 extends over 15 amino acids. Germline V gives CDR1 ENHRY, CDR2 SYGVKD. CDR3 in DNA: TGTGCCATCAGTGAGTCGAAGGCGGACCAAGAGACCCAGTACTTC. This gives the protein CAISESKADQETQYF.

The V and J genes are TRBV11-2 and TRBJ2-7; no definite D call. This CDR3 is built from 13 residues. V was clipped by 5 bases and J by 2 bases, with 10 bases between them. Germline lookup yields CDR1 SGHAT and CDR2 FQNNGV. The CDR3 coding sequence is TGTGCCAGCAGCCCTGACATCACCTACGAGCAGTACTTC. It specifies CASSPDITYEQYF.

This chain joins TRBV4-1 and TRBJ1-3, with a possible D match to TRBD1 (6 bases). V dropped 4 bases and J dropped 0 bases, with 16 bases sitting between them. This CDR3 spans 17 amino acids. Germline CDR1 MGHRA, CDR2 YSYEKL. The CDR3 DNA reads as TGCGCCAGCAGCCTAACAACCGGACAGTCCTCTGGAAACACCATATATTTT. Its protein product is CASSLTTGQSSGNTIYF.

The V and J genes are TRBV29-1 and TRBJ2-3, with 10 nucleotides matching TRBD1. Germline CDR1 and CDR2: SQVTM and ANQGSEA. Unmatched junction bases numbered 5, after V lost 6 bases and J lost 5 bases. The CDR3 spans 13 residues. CDR3 nucleotides: TGCAGCGTCTGGACAGGGGGGGAAGATACGCAGTATTTT. It translates to CSVWTGGEDTQYF.

This clone was seen a handful of times. The chain couples TRBV30 to TRBJ2-7; 11 bases fit TRBD1. There are 14 residues in the CDR3. J lost 6 bases, V lost 2 bases, and 6 bases had no gene match. Germline lookup yields CDR1 GTSNPN and CDR2 SVGIG (reference sequence). The CDR3 DNA reads TGTGCCTGGAGTACCGGACAGGGGGCGAGCGAGCAGTACTTC. Amino acids: CAWSTGQGASEQYF.

This clone was seen a single time. This chain connects TRBV27 to TRBJ2-7; 7 positions match TRBD1. Per the germline V gene, CDR1 is MNHEY and CDR2 is SMNVEV (reference sequence). The CDR3 has 13 amino acids. V lost 5 bases to trimming and J lost 3 bases; unmatched junction nucleotides: 4. CDR3: CASSERDSYEQYF. In DNA form, the CDR3 reads TGTGCCAGCAGTGAAAGGGACAGCTACGAGCAGTACTTC.

This clone was observed a handful of times. The J gene is TRBJ1-6, the V gene TRBV5-5; D remains ambiguous. The germline CDR1 and CDR2 sequences are SGHKS and YYEKEE (reference sequence). This CDR3 contains 13 residues. V was clipped by 6 bases and J by 7 bases, with 11 bases between them. The CDR3 DNA follows: TGTGCCAGCAATAATTGGGAGAATTCACCCCTCCACTTT. Protein: CASNNWENSPLHF.

V gene TRBV19 combines with J gene TRBJ2-5; 8 bases align to TRBD2. The closer fit of TRBJ2-7 to the DNA end suggests the J call may be wrong. This CDR3 has 17 amino acids. In germline, CDR1 is LNHDA, CDR2 SQIVND (reference sequence). The CDR3 here is CASSTPNGSGNQYEQYF. The CDR3 DNA is TGTGCCAGTAGTACCCCAAATGGTAGCGGGAACCAATACGAGCAGTACTTC.

This clone turned up a few times. The chain employs TRBV11-3 and TRBJ1-1; a weak D match, TRBD1 (5 bases). Germline lookup yields CDR1 SGHNT and CDR2 YENEEA. V lost 5 bases to trimming and J lost 4 bases, with 17 bases between them. CDR3 size: 15 residues. CDR3 DNA sequence: TGTGCCAGCAGCCAACCCACGTGGAGGGGCACTGAAGCTTTCTTT. It encodes CASSQPTWRGTEAFF.

The chain links TRBV6-4 to TRBJ1-5; D gene uncertain. Germline lookup yields CDR1 MRHNA and CDR2 SNTAGT. This CDR3 contains 14 residues. Trimming pared 5 bases from V and 4 bases from J, leaving 12 bases between. The CDR3 DNA reads as TGTGCCAGCAGTAGAGAGATGAGTAATCAGCCCCAGCATTTT. It translates to CASSREMSNQPQHF.

The chain carries TRBV6-1 and TRBJ2-5; weak D call: TRBD2 (5 bases). Germline lookup yields CDR1 MNHNS and CDR2 SASEGT. This CDR3 comprises 13 residues. Trimming removed 10 bases from V and 5 bases from J, with 17 bases in between. In nucleotides, the CDR3 is TGTGCCACCGAACGGGGATTAGGGGAGACCCAGTACTTC. Translation: CATERGLGETQYF.

CDR3 DNA: TGTGCCAGCAGTTACCTCGGGAGGGCACGGGAGCAGTACTTC. Translation: CASSYLGRAREQYF. The chain carries TRBV6-6 and TRBJ2-7, with 8 bases matching TRBD2. Germline CDR1 is MNHNY and CDR2 is SVGAGI (reference sequence). The CDR3 is 14 residues long. Unmatched junction bases numbered 7, after V lost 2 bases and J lost 7 bases.

The sample holds a few counts of this clone. The CDR3 DNA is TGTGCCAGCAGCTTCCAGGGGACCGATTATAATGAAAAACTGTTTTTT. It yields the protein CASSFQGTDYNEKLFF. The rearrangement joins TRBV7-9 to TRBJ1-4, with a tentative D call TRBD1 (6 bases). In germline, CDR1 is SEHNR, CDR2 FQNEAQ (reference sequence). This CDR3 has 16 residues. V dropped 3 bases and J dropped 4 bases, with 15 bases sitting between them.

The chain uses TRBV4-1 and TRBJ2-5; no definite D call. The germline gives CDR1 MGHRA, CDR2 YSYEKL. There are 16 residues in the CDR3. Trimming cost V 0 bases and J 5 bases, with 16 bases left between them. CDR3 amino acids: CASSQESGWLQETQYF. The CDR3 coding sequence is TGCGCCAGCAGCCAAGAAAGTGGCTGGTTGCAGGAGACCCAGTACTTC.

This clone was seen a handful of times. The chain joins TRBV5-1 to TRBJ2-7; the D gene is possibly TRBD2 (5 bases). CDR1 and CDR2 from the germline V gene are SGHRS and YFSETQ. This CDR3 contains 16 residues. V was trimmed by 1 base and J by 7 bases, leaving 21 bases between them. For the CDR3, the DNA is TGCGCCAGCAGCTTGAGATCCGGCTCCGGGGTGGGTGAGCAGTACTTC. The encoded protein is CASSLRSGSGVGEQYF.

The V call is TRBV2, the J call TRBJ1-2, with 12 bases aligning to TRBD1. The CDR3 runs 15 residues. Germline CDR1 is SNHLY and CDR2 is FYNNEI. V lost 6 bases, J lost 6 bases, and 8 bases stayed unmatched. The CDR3 is CASSRAGDRGHGYTF. For the CDR3, the DNA is TGTGCCAGCAGCCGCGCGGGGGACAGGGGGCATGGCTACACCTTC.

The V call is TRBV7-2, the J call TRBJ1-1; maybe TRBD1 (5 bases). Germline CDR1 and CDR2: SGHTA and FQGNSA. V lost 3 bases, J lost 4 bases, and 18 bases lay in between. The CDR3 has 16 residues. The CDR3, as DNA: TGTGCCAGCAGCTTGGCCCCGGGGGGGGTGGGCACTGAAGCTTTCTTT. It encodes CASSLAPGGVGTEAFF.